These 23 T cell receptor beta chains share one sample of origin, sequenced in a study of blood T cell repertoires in COVID-19. Profiling relied on immunoSEQ multiplex PCR, and the TCRdb table lists in-frame clones only, not all of them. Of roughly 230,000 clones listed, almost 90% are singletons. Sequenced input: peripheral blood. Every receptor here comes from an older woman with COVID-19, enrolled during active disease.

This chain links TRBV3-1 (or the pseudogene TRBV3-2) with TRBJ2-1, with 10 bases aligning to TRBD1. V was clipped by 4 bases and J by 4 bases; unmatched bases: 7. The CDR3 consists of 16 residues. Germline V gene data show CDR1 as LGHDT and CDR2 as YNNKEL (reference sequence). The DNA of the CDR3 is TGTGCCAGCAGCCGCCGACAGGGGGCAGTTTACAATGAGCAGTTCTTC. Translation: CASSRRQGAVYNEQFF.

This clone is a singleton in its sample. This sample includes further DNA sequences coding for the same CDR3. The V gene is TRBV12-3 or TRBV12-4, the J gene TRBJ1-1; weak D call: TRBD1 (5 bases). There are 13 residues in the CDR3. The V end was cut by 6 bases, the J end by 1 base, with 9 bases between. CDR3 coding DNA: TGTGCCAGCAGCCCAACAGGGAACACTGAAGCTTTCTTT. It encodes CASSPTGNTEAFF.

The chain couples TRBV5-4 to TRBJ2-2, with TRBD2 matching over 9 bases. With 0 bases clipped from V and 5 bases from J, the junction kept 8 bases outside the gene matches. Germline CDR1 reads SGHNT; CDR2 reads YYREEE (reference sequence). There are 17 residues in the CDR3. The DNA of the CDR3 is TGTGCCAGCAGCTTGGCTCTAGCGGGGACGGGGACCGGGGAGCTGTTTTTT. Translation: CASSLALAGTGTGELFF.

V is TRBV5-4 and J is TRBJ2-1; 9 nucleotides agree with TRBD2. V lost 4 bases, J lost 4 bases, and 9 bases stayed unmatched. CDR1 and CDR2 from the germline V gene are SGHNT and YYREEE (reference sequence). The CDR3 totals 16 residues. Here the CDR3 DNA reads TGTGCCAGCAGCCAAAGTAGCGGGGGAACATACAATGAGCAGTTCTTC. Protein: CASSQSSGGTYNEQFF.

The chain combines TRBV3-1 (or the pseudogene TRBV3-2) with TRBJ2-7, with 7 bases matching TRBD2. Germline CDR1 reads LGHDT; CDR2 reads YNNKEL (reference sequence). The CDR3 runs to 17 residues. Trimming took 0 bases from V and 6 from J; bases not matched to a gene: 14. DNA for the CDR3: TGTGCCAGCAGCCAAGATGGGAGGGGAGTAGGGGCCCGCGAGCAGTACTTC. This sequence encodes CASSQDGRGVGAREQYF.

The J gene is TRBJ2-3, the V gene TRBV7-3; a possible D gene is TRBD1 (6 bases). CDR1 and CDR2 from the germline V gene are SGHTA and FQGTGA. The CDR3 is made up of 14 amino acids. V lost 2 bases, J lost 2 bases, and 8 bases lay in between. CDR3 sequence reads: CASSLQGHTDTQYF. The CDR3 DNA reads TGTGCCAGCAGCTTACAGGGACACACAGATACGCAGTATTTT. The full variable domain, in which reference TRBV7-3 and TRBJ2-3 provide the parts outside the CDR3, is GAGVSQTPSNKVTEKGKYVELRCDPISGHTALYWYRQSLGQGPEFLIYFQGTGAADDSGLPNDRFFAVRPEGSVSTLKIQRTERGDSAVYLCASSLQGHTDTQYFGPGTRLTVL.

This chain joins TRBV18 and TRBJ2-2, with D unresolved. This CDR3 is built from 12 residues. Trimming stripped 4 bases from V and 5 bases from J, with 5 bases between. The V gene's germline CDR1 is KGHSH and CDR2 LQKENI. The CDR3 here is CASSRSTGELFF. The CDR3 DNA follows: TGTGCCAGCTCACGCAGTACCGGGGAGCTGTTTTTT.

Concerning this clone: At the DNA level, this CDR3 is encoded by other sequences in the same sample as well. V is TRBV6-5 and J is TRBJ1-1; TRBD1 might be the D (6 bases). Trimming removed 4 bases from V and 2 bases from J, with 11 bases in between. The CDR3 has 14 residues. Germline V gene sequence: CDR1 MNHEY, CDR2 SVGAGI. The CDR3: CASSSPTGNTEAFF. In DNA form, the CDR3 reads TGTGCCAGCAGTTCTCCGACAGGAAACACTGAAGCTTTCTTT.

The sample holds one count of this clone. The genes are TRBV5-1 and TRBJ1-2, with a possible D match to TRBD1 (6 bases). Per germline, CDR1 SGHRS and CDR2 YFSETQ. The CDR3 sequence is 14 residues long. Deletions cut 0 bases from V and 4 bases from J, with 10 bases between. The CDR3 region has the DNA TGCGCCAGCAGCTTGGACCGGGACATCTATGGCTACACCTTC. This encodes CASSLDRDIYGYTF.

The chain links TRBV5-4 to TRBJ1-2; 7 nucleotides line up with TRBD1. V lost 4 bases to trimming and J lost 2 bases; unmatched junction nucleotides: 14. In germline, CDR1 is SGHNT, CDR2 YYREEE (reference sequence). This CDR3 is built from 17 residues. The chain's CDR3 is CASSQGTAFPGNYGYTF. Written as DNA, the CDR3 is TGTGCCAGCAGCCAAGGGACAGCCTTCCCCGGAAACTATGGCTACACCTTC.

In nucleotides, the CDR3 is TGCGCCAGCAGCTTGGACGGGACAGGGCTGAACACTGAAGCTTTCTTT. Its protein product is CASSLDGTGLNTEAFF. The rearrangement uses TRBV5-1 and TRBJ1-1, with TRBD1 matching 9 bases. Germline lookup yields CDR1 SGHRS and CDR2 YFSETQ. CDR3 length: 16 residues. V lost 0 bases and J lost 0; bases outside the gene matches: 3.

This clone has just one count. This sequence joins TRBV30 and TRBJ1-1; D might be TRBD1 (5 bases). From germline, CDR1 is GTSNPN and CDR2 SVGIG (reference sequence). This CDR3 contains 13 residues. With 2 bases removed from V and 0 bases from J, the gap between germline ends came to 7 bases. The CDR3 sequence is CAWSRGLNTEAFF. CDR3 DNA sequence: TGTGCCTGGAGTAGGGGATTGAACACTGAAGCTTTCTTT.

V usage is TRBV19 and J usage is TRBJ1-6; weak D call: TRBD1 (5 bases). The CDR3 loop spans 15 amino acids. Germline lookup yields CDR1 LNHDA and CDR2 SQIVND (reference sequence). With 6 bases removed from V and 6 bases from J, the gap between germline ends came to 15 bases. The CDR3 loop reads CASSPGGTLNSPLHF. The CDR3 bases are TGTGCCAGTAGCCCAGGAGGGACCCTTAATTCACCCCTCCACTTT.

The rearrangement links TRBV4-3 to TRBJ1-5; D might be TRBD1 (6 bases). Germline V gene data show CDR1 as LGHNA and CDR2 as YSLEER. This CDR3 region has 15 residues. V lost 2 bases to trimming and J lost 5 bases, with 13 bases between them. CDR3 amino acids: CASSQSRQVHQPQHF. CDR3 DNA: TGCGCCAGCAGCCAATCTAGACAGGTTCATCAGCCCCAGCATTTT.

The chain carries TRBV5-4 and TRBJ1-2, with D perhaps TRBD1 (6 bases). The length of the CDR3 is 14 residues. Germline V lookup: CDR1 SGHNT, CDR2 YYREEE (reference sequence). V was cut by 3 bases and J by 8 bases, with 17 bases left in between. CDR3 sequence (DNA): TGTGCCAGCAGCTCCGACTGGGGGGGGCGCGGCTACACCTTC. This sequence encodes CASSSDWGGRGYTF.

The chain couples TRBV18 to TRBJ1-2; 7 nucleotides line up with TRBD1. The trim removed 3 bases at V and 7 bases at J, leaving 14 bases unmatched. Per the germline V gene, CDR1 is KGHSH and CDR2 is LQKENI. The CDR3 length is 16 residues. The CDR3 sequence: CASSPRDSSWSGGYTF. CDR3 coding DNA: TGTGCCAGCTCACCCCGGGACAGTTCTTGGTCTGGTGGCTACACCTTC.

The CDR3 DNA follows: TGTGCCAGCAGCTTAACAGGGGGGAATCAGCCCCAGCATTTT. It yields the protein CASSLTGGNQPQHF. The V call is TRBV7-9, the J call TRBJ1-5; 8 bases agree with TRBD1. There are 14 residues in the CDR3. Germline CDR1 and CDR2: SEHNR and FQNEAQ (reference sequence). The ends lost 2 bases at V and 4 bases at J; junction bases unmatched: 1. Supplemented by reference TRBV7-9 and TRBJ1-5, the full variable domain reads DTGVSQNPRHKITKRGQNVTFRCDPISEHNRLYWYRQTLGQGPEFLTYFQNEAQLEKSRLLSDRFSAERPKGSFSTLEIQRTEQGDSAMYLCASSLTGGNQPQHFGDGTRLSIL.

The rearrangement joins TRBV3-1 (or the pseudogene TRBV3-2) to TRBJ1-1, with 8 bases lining up with TRBD1. Germline values: CDR1 LGHDT, CDR2 YNNKEL (reference sequence). This CDR3 has 15 residues. V gave up 4 bases and J gave up 1 base; unmatched junction bases: 5. CDR3 amino acids: CASSLGTGTNTEAFF. The CDR3 DNA reads TGTGCCAGCAGCCTCGGGACAGGAACGAACACTGAAGCTTTCTTT.

The rearrangement links TRBV30 to TRBJ1-4; D gene unclear. The V gene lost 2 bases and the J gene lost 8 bases, with 12 bases spanning the gap. The length of the CDR3 is 13 residues. Germline V gene lookup returns CDR1 GTSNPN and CDR2 SVGIG (reference sequence). The CDR3: CAWSWGGGEKLFF. CDR3 nucleotide sequence: TGTGCCTGGAGTTGGGGAGGCGGAGAAAAACTGTTTTTT.

J is TRBJ1-2 and V is TRBV6-1; D not resolved. This CDR3 contains 13 residues. Between the trimmed V and J ends, which lost 3 bases and 7 bases, there was a span of 12 bases. Germline V CDR1 and CDR2: MNHNS, SASEGT. The DNA for the CDR3 is TGTGCCAGCAGTGATGGAGGGTATTCTGGCTACACCTTC. Translating it yields CASSDGGYSGYTF.

The V gene is TRBV7-9, the J gene TRBJ1-1; D not certain. Between the trimmed V and J ends, which lost 2 bases and 0 bases, there was a span of 7 bases. This CDR3 region has 14 residues. Germline CDR1 SEHNR, CDR2 FQNEAQ (reference sequence). Here the CDR3 reads CASSLNRMNTEAFF. The CDR3, as DNA: TGTGCCAGCAGCTTAAACAGAATGAACACTGAAGCTTTCTTT.

This clone was seen once. The gene calls are TRBV9 and TRBJ2-5, with TRBD1 identical over 7 bases. This CDR3 is 14 amino acids long. V trimming: 3 bases; J trimming: 0 bases; junction bases outside the gene matches: 2. Germline lookup yields CDR1 SGDLS and CDR2 YYNGEE. The CDR3 spells CASSEQGHQETQYF. The CDR3 DNA reads TGTGCCAGCAGCGAACAGGGGCACCAAGAGACCCAGTACTTC.

The chain's CDR3 is CASSSSQGYTEAFF. Here the CDR3 DNA reads TGTGCCAGCAGCTCTAGTCAGGGGTACACTGAAGCTTTCTTT. The chain combines TRBV7-2 with TRBJ1-1, with a possible D match to TRBD1 (6 bases). The CDR3 is made up of 14 amino acids. The V gene lost 4 bases and the J gene lost 3 bases, with 12 bases spanning the gap. From germline, CDR1 is SGHTA and CDR2 FQGNSA.